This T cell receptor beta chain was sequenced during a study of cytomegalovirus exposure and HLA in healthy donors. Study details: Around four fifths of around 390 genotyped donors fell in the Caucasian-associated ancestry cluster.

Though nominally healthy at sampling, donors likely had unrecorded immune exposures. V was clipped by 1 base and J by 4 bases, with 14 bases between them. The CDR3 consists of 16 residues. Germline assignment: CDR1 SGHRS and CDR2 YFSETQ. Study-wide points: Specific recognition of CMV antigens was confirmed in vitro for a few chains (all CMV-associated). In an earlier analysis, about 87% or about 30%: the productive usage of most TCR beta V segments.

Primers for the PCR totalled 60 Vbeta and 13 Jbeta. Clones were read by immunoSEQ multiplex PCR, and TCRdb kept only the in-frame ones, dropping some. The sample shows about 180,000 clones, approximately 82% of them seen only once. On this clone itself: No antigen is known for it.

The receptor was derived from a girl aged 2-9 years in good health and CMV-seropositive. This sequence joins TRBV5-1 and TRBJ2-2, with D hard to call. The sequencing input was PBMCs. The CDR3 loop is CASSLFRETGTGELFF. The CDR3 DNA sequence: TGCGCCAGCAGCTTGTTTAGAGAGACGGGCACCGGGGAGCTGTTTTTT.